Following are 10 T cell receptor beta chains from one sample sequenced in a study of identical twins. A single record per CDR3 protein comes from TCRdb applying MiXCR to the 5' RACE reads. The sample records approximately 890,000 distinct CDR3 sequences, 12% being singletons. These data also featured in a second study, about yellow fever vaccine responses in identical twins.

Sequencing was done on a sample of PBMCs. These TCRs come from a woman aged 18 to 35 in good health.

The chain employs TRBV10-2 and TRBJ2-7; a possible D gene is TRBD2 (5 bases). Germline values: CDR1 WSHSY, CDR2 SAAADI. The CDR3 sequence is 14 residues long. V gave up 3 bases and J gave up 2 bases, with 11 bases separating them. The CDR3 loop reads CASSERGLTYEQYV. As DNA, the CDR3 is TGCGCCAGCAGTGAAAGAGGGCTGACCTACGAGCAGTACGTC.

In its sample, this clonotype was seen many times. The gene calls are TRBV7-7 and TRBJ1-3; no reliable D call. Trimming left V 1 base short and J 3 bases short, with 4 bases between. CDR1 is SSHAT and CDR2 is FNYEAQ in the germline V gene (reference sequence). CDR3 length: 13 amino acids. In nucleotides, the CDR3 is TGTGCCAGCAGCTTAGGGGTTGGAAACACCATATATTTT. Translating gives CASSLGVGNTIYF. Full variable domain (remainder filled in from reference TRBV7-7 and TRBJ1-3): GAGVSQSPRYKVTKRGQDVTLRCDPISSHATLYWYQQALGQGPEFLTYFNYEAQPDKSGLPSDRFSAERPEGSISTLTIQRTEQRDSAMYRCASSLGVGNTIYFGEGSWLTVV.

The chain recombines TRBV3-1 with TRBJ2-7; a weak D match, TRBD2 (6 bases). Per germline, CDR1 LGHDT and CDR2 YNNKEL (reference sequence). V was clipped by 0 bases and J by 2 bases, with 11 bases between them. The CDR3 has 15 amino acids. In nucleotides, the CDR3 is TGTGCCAGCAGCCAAGATGTGGGGGGTCCCTACGAGCAGTACTTC. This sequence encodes CASSQDVGGPYEQYF.

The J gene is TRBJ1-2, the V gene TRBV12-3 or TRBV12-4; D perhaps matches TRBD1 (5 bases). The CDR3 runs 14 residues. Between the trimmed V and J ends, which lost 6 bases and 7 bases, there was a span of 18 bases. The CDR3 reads CASSLISRDGGYTF. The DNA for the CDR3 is TGTGCCAGCAGCCTGATCTCCCGGGACGGTGGCTACACCTTC.

CDR3 DNA: TGTGCCAGCAGCCTAAGTTGGCTAGCATCGAACACCGGGGAGCTGTTTTTT. Translation gives CASSLSWLASNTGELFF. The rearrangement uses TRBV11-2 and TRBJ2-2; possibly TRBD2 for D (5 bases). Per germline, CDR1 SGHAT and CDR2 FQNNGV. CDR3 size: 17 residues. Trimming removed 5 bases at V and 0 bases at J, with 16 bases between.

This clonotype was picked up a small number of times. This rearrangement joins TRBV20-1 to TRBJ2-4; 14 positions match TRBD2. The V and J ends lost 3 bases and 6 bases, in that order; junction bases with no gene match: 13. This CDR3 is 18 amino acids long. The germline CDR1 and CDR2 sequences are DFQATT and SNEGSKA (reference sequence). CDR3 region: CSASKYGTSGSMGNIQYF. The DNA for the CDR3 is TGCAGTGCTAGCAAATACGGGACTAGCGGGAGTATGGGAAACATTCAGTACTTC.

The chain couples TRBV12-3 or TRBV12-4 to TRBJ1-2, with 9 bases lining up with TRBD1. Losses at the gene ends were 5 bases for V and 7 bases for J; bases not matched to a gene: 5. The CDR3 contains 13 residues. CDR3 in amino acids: CASSQQGAAGYTF. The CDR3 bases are TGTGCCAGCAGTCAACAGGGGGCGGCTGGCTACACCTTC.

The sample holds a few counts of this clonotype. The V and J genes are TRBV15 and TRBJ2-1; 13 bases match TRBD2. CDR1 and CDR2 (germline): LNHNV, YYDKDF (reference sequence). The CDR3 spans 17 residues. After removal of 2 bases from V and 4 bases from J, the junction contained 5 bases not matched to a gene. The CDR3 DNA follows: TGTGCCACCAGCAGATGGACTAGCGGGGGACATTACAATGAGCAGTTCTTC. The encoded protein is CATSRWTSGGHYNEQFF. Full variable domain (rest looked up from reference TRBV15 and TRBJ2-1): DAMVIQNPRYQVTQFGKPVTLSCSQTLNHNVMYWYQQKSSQAPKLLFHYYDKDFNNEADTPDNFQSRRPNTSFCFLDIRSPGLGDTAMYLCATSRWTSGGHYNEQFFGPGTRLTVL.

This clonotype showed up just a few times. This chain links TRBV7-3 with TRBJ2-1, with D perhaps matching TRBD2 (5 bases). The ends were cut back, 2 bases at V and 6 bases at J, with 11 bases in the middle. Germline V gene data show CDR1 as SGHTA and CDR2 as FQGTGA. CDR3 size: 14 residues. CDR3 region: CASSLSLEGNEQFF. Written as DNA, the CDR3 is TGTGCCAGCAGCTTATCCCTCGAGGGCAATGAGCAGTTCTTC. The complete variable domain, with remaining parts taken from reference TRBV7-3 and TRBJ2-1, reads GAGVSQTPSNKVTEKGKYVELRCDPISGHTALYWYRQSLGQGPEFLIYFQGTGAADDSGLPNDRFFAVRPEGSVSTLKIQRTERGDSAVYLCASSLSLEGNEQFFGPGTRLTVL.

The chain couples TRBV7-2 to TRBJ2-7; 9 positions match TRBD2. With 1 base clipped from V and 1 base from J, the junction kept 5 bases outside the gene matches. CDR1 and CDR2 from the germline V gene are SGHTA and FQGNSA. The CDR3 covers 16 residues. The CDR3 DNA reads TGTGCCAGCAGCTTAGTGCGGACTAGCGAATCCTACGAGCAGTACTTC. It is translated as CASSLVRTSESYEQYF.